The following is a T cell receptor beta chain sequence with its context. What it binds is unknown. MiXCR, applied by TCRdb to the 5' RACE reads, yields one record per CDR3 protein. This sample carries about 440,000 distinct CDR3 sequences, roughly 15% of them seen once, and the ten largest clones take 1%. This sample is drawn from a study of CD8 T cells in ankylosing spondylitis. Regarding the study as a whole: A TCR beta motif of about 8 highly homologous variants appeared characteristic of ankylosing spondylitis blood.

V lost 1 base and J lost 10, with 14 bases in between. The CDR3 runs 15 residues. The origin of this receptor is a male donor with ankylosing spondylitis. Material: blood, either unsorted or a sorted T cell fraction (not recorded which). This chain joins TRBV12-3 or TRBV12-4 and TRBJ1-6, with a possible D match to TRBD1 (5 bases). The CDR3: CASSLGASGGSPLHF. CDR3 in DNA: TGTGCCAGCAGTTTAGGGGCCTCGGGGGGATCACCCCTCCACTTT.